Shown below are 27 T cell receptor beta chains from a single sample sequenced in a study of PD-L1 blockade in urothelial cancer. The time point here: peripheral blood 6 weeks after treatment start. Assay: immunoSEQ multiplex PCR; the TCRdb copy retains only in-frame clones and omits some. The sample contains about 41,000 clones, around 83% of which appear only once. The material sequenced was PBMCs, taken around atezolizumab (anti-PD-L1) treatment. The receptors were sampled from a man between 65 and 85 years old with urothelial cancer.

The chain joins TRBV2 to TRBJ2-3; the D gene is possibly TRBD2 (5 bases). Trimming left V 5 bases short and J 0 bases short, with 12 bases between. This CDR3 is 15 amino acids long. Germline lookup yields CDR1 SNHLY and CDR2 FYNNEI. CDR3 loop: CASSSSLQSTDTQYF. The CDR3 DNA follows: TGTGCCAGCAGTTCTAGCTTACAAAGCACAGATACGCAGTATTTT.

The chain links TRBV5-5 to TRBJ2-3, with D possibly matching TRBD2 (5 bases). This CDR3 spans 15 amino acids. The V end was cut by 4 bases, the J end by 2 bases, with 14 bases between. Germline V gene sequence: CDR1 SGHKS, CDR2 YYEKEE (reference sequence). The CDR3 bases are TGTGCCAGCAGCCAAGAGCGGCGTCTCACAGATACGCAGTATTTT. It encodes CASSQERRLTDTQYF.

The chain links TRBV5-4 to TRBJ1-3, with D possibly matching TRBD1 (6 bases). The CDR3 is 15 amino acids. Trimming cost V 2 bases and J 4 bases, with 13 bases left between them. The germline gives CDR1 SGHNT, CDR2 YYREEE (reference sequence). This CDR3 is CASSLSGTMGNTIYF. The CDR3 region has the DNA TGTGCCAGCAGCTTATCCGGGACAATGGGAAACACCATATATTTT. The full variable domain, its missing parts supplied by reference TRBV5-4 and TRBJ1-3, is ETGVTQSPTHLIKTRGQQVTLRCSSQSGHNTVSWYQQALGQGPQFIFQYYREEENGRGNFPPRFSGLQFPNYSSELNVNALELDDSALYLCASSLSGTMGNTIYFGEGSWLTVV.

This clone was picked up one time. The V gene is TRBV7-6, the J gene TRBJ2-2; D might be TRBD2 (5 bases). Germline-derived CDR1 and CDR2 are SGHVS and FNYEAQ. V was pared by 3 bases and J by 0 bases, with 11 bases between. The length of the CDR3 is 16 residues. CDR3: CASSFSTGSNTGELFF. The CDR3, as DNA: TGTGCCAGCAGCTTTAGTACGGGGTCGAACACCGGGGAGCTGTTTTTT. The full variable domain, completed using reference TRBV7-6 and TRBJ2-2, is GAGVSQSPRYKVTKRGQDVALRCDPISGHVSLYWYRQALGQGPEFLTYFNYEAQQDKSGLPNDRFSAERPEGSISTLTIQRTEQRDSAMYRCASSFSTGSNTGELFFGEGSRLTVL.

The chain couples TRBV14 to TRBJ2-7; a weak D match, TRBD1 (6 bases). Between the trimmed V and J ends, which lost 4 bases and 1 base, there was a span of 11 bases. The germline V gene encodes CDR1 SGHDN and CDR2 FVKESK. CDR3 length equals 14 residues. The CDR3 protein is CASSPKRGSYEQYF. The CDR3 DNA reads as TGTGCCAGCAGCCCCAAAAGGGGGTCCTACGAGCAGTACTTC.

This chain links TRBV5-1 with TRBJ2-7; possible D gene TRBD1, 6 bases. CDR1 SGHRS and CDR2 YFSETQ come from the germline V gene. This CDR3 spans 13 amino acids. The V gene lost 1 base and the J gene lost 3 bases, with 8 bases spanning the gap. CDR3 nucleotide sequence: TGCGCCAGCAGCTTGACAGGGCGCTACGAGCAGTACTTC. Its translation is CASSLTGRYEQYF. Complete variable domain (other parts from reference TRBV5-1 and TRBJ2-7): KAGVTQTPRYLIKTRGQQVTLSCSPISGHRSVSWYQQTPGQGLQFLFEYFSETQRNKGNFPGRFSGRQFSNSRSEMNVSTLELGDSALYLCASSLTGRYEQYFGPGTRLTVT.

V usage is TRBV30 and J usage is TRBJ2-1, with no clear D. Trimming pared 4 bases from V and 8 bases from J, leaving 15 bases between. This CDR3 has 13 amino acids. Germline CDR1 GTSNPN, CDR2 SVGIG (reference sequence). The CDR3 is CAWTAPEVDEQFF. The CDR3, as DNA: TGTGCCTGGACTGCCCCTGAGGTAGATGAGCAGTTCTTC.

The chain combines TRBV11-3 with TRBJ2-5; 7 bases fit TRBD1. The V gene's germline CDR1 is SGHNT and CDR2 YENEEA. The CDR3 runs 13 residues. V shed 5 bases and J 2 bases; nucleotides not matched to a gene: 2. The CDR3 region has the DNA TGTGCCAGCAGCCTGGGACAGCAAGAGACCCAGTACTTC. Amino acids: CASSLGQQETQYF.

The chain carries TRBV18 and TRBJ2-1; possibly TRBD2 for D (6 bases). The germline V gene has CDR1 KGHSH and CDR2 LQKENI. Trimming cost V 3 bases and J 9 bases, with 6 bases left between them. The CDR3 consists of 11 residues. The CDR3 is CASSPSGEQFF. For the CDR3, the DNA is TGTGCCAGCTCACCTAGCGGTGAGCAGTTCTTC.

The chain employs TRBV4-1 and TRBJ1-5; D is undetermined. Germline V gene sequence: CDR1 MGHRA, CDR2 YSYEKL. V gave up 3 bases and J gave up 7 bases, with 10 bases separating them. The CDR3 length is 13 residues. The DNA of the CDR3 is TGCGCCAGCAGCCAGGGCAGAGGGCAGCCCCAGCATTTT. It encodes CASSQGRGQPQHF.

The chain combines TRBV28 with TRBJ2-7; D is perhaps TRBD2 (6 bases). CDR1 and CDR2 (germline): MDHEN, SYDVKM. The CDR3 sequence is 14 residues long. The V end was cut by 3 bases, the J end by 7 bases, with 16 bases between. CDR3 in DNA: TGTGCCAGCAGTTTCGAACTAGCTGTTGGAGAGCAGTACTTC. It yields the protein CASSFELAVGEQYF.

The chain combines TRBV19 with TRBJ2-5; D might be TRBD2 (6 bases). V lost 6 bases and J 3 bases, leaving 20 bases between the germline ends. The CDR3 has 16 residues. CDR1 LNHDA and CDR2 SQIVND come from the germline V gene (reference sequence). CDR3 sequence: CASSGPPGLAKETQYF. The CDR3 nucleotides are TGTGCCAGTAGCGGCCCCCCGGGACTGGCCAAAGAGACCCAGTACTTC.

V is TRBV10-3 and J is TRBJ2-5; 11 nucleotides line up with TRBD2. The junction had 5 bases not matched to a gene; V was cut back by 11 bases and J by 0 bases. The V gene's germline CDR1 is ENHRY and CDR2 SYGVKD. The length of the CDR3 is 14 residues. The CDR3 region is CASVAGGDQETQYF. The DNA of the CDR3 is TGTGCCTCCGTAGCGGGAGGGGACCAAGAGACCCAGTACTTC.

This clone was seen once. The chain carries TRBV10-1 and TRBJ2-7; tentatively, D is TRBD2 (5 bases). V was cut by 6 bases and J by 2 bases, with 11 bases left in between. Germline lookup yields CDR1 WNHNN and CDR2 SYGVQD (reference sequence). The CDR3 covers 13 residues. CDR3 nucleotide sequence: TGCGCCAGCAGCCCCGGACTGACCTACGAGCAGTACTTC. It yields the protein CASSPGLTYEQYF.

The table lists this clone with a few counts. The chain recombines TRBV5-1 with TRBJ2-7; a possible D gene is TRBD1 (6 bases). The CDR3 totals 14 residues. Per germline, CDR1 SGHRS and CDR2 YFSETQ. V was cut by 4 bases and J by 1 base, with 12 bases left in between. CDR3 sequence: CASSPGTGSYEQYF. The CDR3 DNA reads as TGCGCCAGCAGCCCCGGTACAGGGTCCTACGAGCAGTACTTC.

The chain recombines TRBV28 with TRBJ2-7, with 7 positions matching TRBD1. V was pared by 1 base and J by 2 bases, with 8 bases of the junction left unmatched. The CDR3 has 16 residues. Germline assignment: CDR1 MDHEN and CDR2 SYDVKM. DNA for the CDR3: TGTGCCAGCAGTTTATTCCCCGGGACAGACCCCTACGAGCAGTACTTC. This gives the protein CASSLFPGTDPYEQYF.

The chain couples TRBV6-1 to TRBJ2-2, with D perhaps TRBD2 (5 bases). The V and J ends lost 3 bases and 7 bases respectively, with 12 bases between them. Germline CDR1 and CDR2: MNHNS and SASEGT. The CDR3 runs 14 residues. CDR3 region: CASSESRDHGELFF. The CDR3 nucleotides are TGTGCCAGCAGTGAGTCGAGGGATCACGGGGAGCTGTTTTTT.

In this sample, this clone turned up once. The rearrangement links TRBV6-4 to TRBJ2-1; 7 bases align to TRBD2. This CDR3 has 15 residues. J gave up 7 bases and V 2 bases, and 8 bases lay outside the gene matches. Germline CDR1 and CDR2: MRHNA and SNTAGT. DNA of the CDR3: TGTGCCAGCAGTGACGGTTGGGGAGGGAGGAATGAGCAGTTCTTC. It translates to CASSDGWGGRNEQFF.

This rearrangement joins TRBV7-8 to TRBJ2-3, with 8 bases identical to TRBD2. Trimming at V came to 6 bases and at J to 3 bases, leaving 11 bases not matched to a gene. Germline assignment: CDR1 SGHVS and CDR2 FQNEAQ. CDR3 length equals 16 residues. The CDR3 region is CASSPRRVAGTDTQYF. The CDR3 DNA sequence: TGTGCCAGCAGTCCTAGACGGGTAGCGGGAACAGATACGCAGTATTTT.

This clone was seen a single time. This sequence joins TRBV30 and TRBJ2-7; 11 bases are a match to TRBD1. Germline V gene sequence: CDR1 GTSNPN, CDR2 SVGIG (reference sequence). The CDR3 totals 14 residues. V gave up 2 bases and J gave up 5 bases; unmatched junction bases: 5. The chain's CDR3 is CAWSLGQGVDEQYF. CDR3 nucleotides: TGTGCCTGGAGTCTGGGACAGGGGGTCGACGAGCAGTACTTC.

V usage is TRBV5-1 and J usage is TRBJ2-5; TRBD1 agrees at 9 bases. CDR3 length equals 15 residues. V was pared by 0 bases and J by 4 bases, with 4 bases of the junction left unmatched. Germline CDR1 is SGHRS and CDR2 is YFSETQ. CDR3 bases: TGCGCCAGCAGCTTGGCCGGGACAGGGAGAGAGACCCAGTACTTC. Encoded protein: CASSLAGTGRETQYF.

The chain recombines TRBV9 with TRBJ2-3, with D possibly TRBD2 on 5 matching bases. The CDR3 sequence is 16 residues long. Germline CDR1 SGDLS, CDR2 YYNGEE. The V and J ends lost 0 bases and 2 bases respectively, with 13 bases between them. The CDR3 loop reads CASSVVGGGYTDTQYF. CDR3 DNA sequence: TGTGCCAGCAGCGTAGTCGGAGGCGGCTACACAGATACGCAGTATTTT.

The chain uses TRBV27 and TRBJ2-5; 7 bases are a match to TRBD1. Trimming cost V 3 bases and J 2 bases; bases outside gene matches: 0. The CDR3 is 13 residues long. CDR1 is MNHEY and CDR2 is SMNVEV in the germline V gene (reference sequence). The CDR3 here is CASSLGQQETQYF. The DNA for the CDR3 is TGTGCCAGCAGTTTGGGACAGCAAGAGACCCAGTACTTC.

This chain links TRBV6-5 with TRBJ1-2, with D uncertain. CDR3 length equals 14 residues. Per germline, CDR1 MNHEY and CDR2 SVGAGI. V lost 0 bases and J lost 5, with 10 bases in between. The chain's CDR3 is CASSYSQDLYGYTF. The CDR3 nucleotides read TGTGCCAGCAGTTACTCCCAGGATCTGTATGGCTACACCTTC.

The CDR3 region has the DNA TGTGCCAGTAGTCCCGCCGACATGTACAGGACTGAAGCTTTCTTT. It yields the protein CASSPADMYRTEAFF. The V call is TRBV19, the J call TRBJ1-1, with a weak D call TRBD1 (5 bases). The germline CDR1 and CDR2 sequences are LNHDA and SQIVND (reference sequence). Deletions cut 5 bases from V and 5 bases from J, with 18 bases between. This CDR3 has 15 residues.

This rearrangement joins TRBV13 to TRBJ1-2; 11 bases line up with TRBD1. CDR3 size: 16 residues. After removal of 4 bases from V and 5 bases from J, the junction contained 9 bases not matched to a gene. Germline V gene data show CDR1 as PRHDT and CDR2 as FYEKMQ (reference sequence). The chain's CDR3 is CASSSQTGTGGYGYTF. The DNA for the CDR3 is TGTGCCAGCAGCTCCCAAACCGGGACAGGGGGTTATGGCTACACCTTC.

In its sample, this clone was seen once. The rearrangement uses TRBV5-1 and TRBJ2-7; D is undetermined. V lost 4 bases and J lost 5, with 19 bases in between. The CDR3 is made up of 15 amino acids. CDR1 SGHRS and CDR2 YFSETQ come from the germline V gene. The CDR3 DNA sequence: TGCGCCAGCAGCCCAGACTGGAGCCCCCCCCACGAGCAGTACTTC. Its protein product is CASSPDWSPPHEQYF.